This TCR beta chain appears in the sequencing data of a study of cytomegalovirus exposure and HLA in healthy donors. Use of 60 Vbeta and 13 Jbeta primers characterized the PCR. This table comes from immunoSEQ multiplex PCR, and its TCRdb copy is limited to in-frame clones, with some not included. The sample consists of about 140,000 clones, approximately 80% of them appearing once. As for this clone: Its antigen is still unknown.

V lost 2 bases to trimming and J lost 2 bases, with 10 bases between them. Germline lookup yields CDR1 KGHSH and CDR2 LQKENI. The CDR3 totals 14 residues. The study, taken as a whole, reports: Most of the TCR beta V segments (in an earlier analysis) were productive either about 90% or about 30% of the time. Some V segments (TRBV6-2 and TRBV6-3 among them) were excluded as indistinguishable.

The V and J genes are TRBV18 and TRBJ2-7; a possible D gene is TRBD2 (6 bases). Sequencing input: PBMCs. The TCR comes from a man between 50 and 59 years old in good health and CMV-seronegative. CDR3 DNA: TGTGCCAGCTCACCAACGGGGGTTCCCTACGAGCAGTACTTC. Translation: CASSPTGVPYEQYF. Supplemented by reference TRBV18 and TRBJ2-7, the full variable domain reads NAGVMQNPRHLVRRRGQEARLRCSPMKGHSHVYWYRQLPEEGLKFMVYLQKENIIDESGMPKERFSAEFPKEGPSILRIQQVVRGDSAAYFCASSPTGVPYEQYFGPGTRLTVT.